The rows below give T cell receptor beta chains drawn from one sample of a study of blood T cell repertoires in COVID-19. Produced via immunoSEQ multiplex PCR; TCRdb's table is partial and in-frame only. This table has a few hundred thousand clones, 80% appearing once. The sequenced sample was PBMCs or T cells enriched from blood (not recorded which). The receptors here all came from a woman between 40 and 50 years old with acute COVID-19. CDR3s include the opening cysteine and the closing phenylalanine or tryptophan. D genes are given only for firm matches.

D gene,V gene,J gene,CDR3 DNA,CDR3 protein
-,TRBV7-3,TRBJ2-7,TGTGCCAGCAGCTCAACGGACAGACGAAAGTACTTC,CASSSTDRRKYF
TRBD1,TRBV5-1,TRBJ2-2,TGCGCCAGCAGCTTTGGTTTACAGGGGGAAACCGGGGAGCTGTTTTTT,CASSFGLQGETGELFF
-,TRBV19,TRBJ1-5,TGTGCCAGTAGTCCTGGAACGGGGAGCTGGCAGCCCCAGCATTTT,CASSPGTGSWQPQHF
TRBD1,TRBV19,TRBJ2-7,TGTGCCAGTAGTATGGGGACAGGGCCCTACGAGCAGTACTTC,CASSMGTGPYEQYF
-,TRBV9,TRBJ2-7,TGTGCCAGCAGCGTAGGAAATAGCGGAACCTACGAGCAGTACTTC,CASSVGNSGTYEQYF
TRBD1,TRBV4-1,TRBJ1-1,TGCGCCAGCAGCCAAGTGAGGACAGGGGTGGCTGAAGCTTTCTTT,CASSQVRTGVAEAFF
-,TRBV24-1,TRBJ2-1,TGTGCCACCAGTGATTTTGGGATTAGGGGGCAGTTCTTC,CATSDFGIRGQFF
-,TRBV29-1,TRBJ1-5,TGCAGCGTCGCGCAGGGGCGCGGTCAGCCCCAGCATTTT,CSVAQGRGQPQHF
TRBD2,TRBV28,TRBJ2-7,TGTGCCAGCAGACACTCTCCGGCTAGCGGCGTCTACGAGCAGTACTTC,CASRHSPASGVYEQYF
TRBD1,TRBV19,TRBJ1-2,TGTGCCAGTAGTCCCGGGACAGGGCGCGGAAATGGCTACACCTTC,CASSPGTGRGNGYTF
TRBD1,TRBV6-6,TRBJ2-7,TGTGCCAGCACCGACCGGGGACAGGGAGACTACGAGCAGTACTTC,CASTDRGQGDYEQYF
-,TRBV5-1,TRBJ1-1,TGCGCCAGCAGCTTAGCCGCGAACACTGAAGCTTTCTTT,CASSLAANTEAFF
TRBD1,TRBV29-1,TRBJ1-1,TGCAGCGTCAGTTTAAGGGACAGGGGGGACACTGAAGCTTTCTTT,CSVSLRDRGDTEAFF
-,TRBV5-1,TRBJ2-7,TGCGCCAGCTCTGGAGGGGCCACGATTACTACCTACGAGCAGTACTTC,CASSGGATITTYEQYF
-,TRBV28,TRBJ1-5,TGTGCCAGCAGTTTATTGGGGGGAGACGACAATCAGCCCCAGCATTTT,CASSLLGGDDNQPQHF
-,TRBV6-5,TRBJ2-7,TGTGCCAGCAAGCAGGGGCCCGAGCAGTACTTC,CASKQGPEQYF
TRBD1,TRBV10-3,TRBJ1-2,TGTGCCATCAGTGCTGGACAGGGAGAAGACTACACCTTC,CAISAGQGEDYTF
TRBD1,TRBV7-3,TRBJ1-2,TGTGCCAGCAGCTTAGTTCCTCGGGACAGGGTTTATGGCTACACCTTC,CASSLVPRDRVYGYTF
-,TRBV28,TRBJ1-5,TGTGCCAGCAACCTAGTTAACGGAGAGGAACGGCCCCAGCATTTT,CASNLVNGEERPQHF
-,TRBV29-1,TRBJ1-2,TGCAGCGTTGGCGAACGGAGAAACTATGGCTACACCTTC,CSVGERRNYGYTF
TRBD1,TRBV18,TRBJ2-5,TGTGCCAGCTCACCAGGGACAGGGTCGGTCTCCCAGTACTTC,CASSPGTGSVSQYF
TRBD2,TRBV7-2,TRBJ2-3,TGTGCCAGCAGCTTAGGGCCCGGGAGCGGGAGAGATACGCAGTATTTT,CASSLGPGSGRDTQYF
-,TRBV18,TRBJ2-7,TGTGCCAGCTCACCACGGGACACATTGTCCTACGAGCAGTACTTC,CASSPRDTLSYEQYF
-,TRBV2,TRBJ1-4,TGTGCCAGCACCCGGACACCTAGAGAAAAACTGTTTTTT,CASTRTPREKLFF
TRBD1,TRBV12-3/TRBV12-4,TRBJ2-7,TGTGCCAGCAGCCAGGACAGGGTAGAGCAGTACTTC,CASSQDRVEQYF
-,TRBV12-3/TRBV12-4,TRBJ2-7,TGTGCCAGCAGTTTGTCGGGGGTGTACGAGCAGTACTTC,CASSLSGVYEQYF
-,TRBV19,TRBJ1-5,TGTGCCAGCAAACTTCCAGGTGGGGGGAATCAGCCCCAGCATTTT,CASKLPGGGNQPQHF
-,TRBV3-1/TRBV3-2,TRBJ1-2,TGTGCCAGCAGCCAAGATGCTGGCGCTAGAGACGGCTACACCTTC,CASSQDAGARDGYTF
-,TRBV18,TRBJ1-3,TGTGCCAGCTCACCACCATGGGAAGGGGTCTCTGGAAACACCATATATTTT,CASSPPWEGVSGNTIYF